This entry describes one T cell receptor beta chain. The record originates from a study of blood T cell repertoires in COVID-19. Whole-study context: The samples span acute and convalescent COVID-19 from the United States, Italy and Spain. T cells, B-cell-depleted T cells, or PBMCs provided the cDNA or gDNA that served as material.

Enrollment of patients from Seattle took place during active infection, with longitudinal follow-up. Methods used by the authors: Amplified reference gene primers provided the basis for estimating nucleated cell counts. Only in-frame clones appear in the TCRdb table, and some are missing; sequencing was by immunoSEQ multiplex PCR. V, J and clone size derive from that table, while D and trimming were established from the DNA sequence. The sample lists some 350,000 clones, almost 90% seen once, with around 6.6% in the top ten. CDR3 size: 16 residues. The V gene's germline CDR1 is MNHEY and CDR2 SVGEGT. The ends were cut back, 6 bases at V and 2 bases at J, with 19 bases in the middle.

The rearrangement joins TRBV6-2 or TRBV6-3 to TRBJ1-1; D gene ambiguous. Material for sequencing was peripheral blood. The sequence derives from a woman in her sixties or seventies with COVID-19, enrolled during active disease. The CDR3 nucleotides read TGTGCCAGCAGCCGAGGGAGCTCGAGAGCAAACACTGAAGCTTTCTTT. It yields the protein CASSRGSSRANTEAFF.